This T cell receptor (beta chain) was documented in a study of blood T cell repertoires in COVID-19. About the research overall: PBMCs, B-cell-depleted T cells, or T cells were the source of the cDNA or gDNA that made up the material.

Original processing methods: The assay estimated nucleated cells by amplifying reference gene primers. Using immunoSEQ multiplex PCR, the repertoire was profiled, and TCRdb retains in-frame clones only, with some absent. V and J calls and clone size are those listed in that table; D and trimming were worked out from the DNA. The table lists 120,000 to 150,000 clones, roughly 84% of them singletons. Assignments of participants to cohorts depended upon their own reported clinical history. The CDR3 covers 16 residues. J was trimmed by 0 bases and V by 6 bases; bases with no gene match: 5. In germline, CDR1 is SNHLY, CDR2 FYNNEI.

Sequencing input: PBMCs or T cells enriched from blood (not recorded which). The clonotype comes from a woman between 45 and 65 years old who had been exposed to COVID-19. This chain uses TRBV2 with TRBJ2-3, with 11 bases that match TRBD2. CDR3 nucleotides: TGTGCCAGCAGAGCACTAGCGGGGGCCAGCACAGATACGCAGTATTTT. Amino acid sequence: CASRALAGASTDTQYF.